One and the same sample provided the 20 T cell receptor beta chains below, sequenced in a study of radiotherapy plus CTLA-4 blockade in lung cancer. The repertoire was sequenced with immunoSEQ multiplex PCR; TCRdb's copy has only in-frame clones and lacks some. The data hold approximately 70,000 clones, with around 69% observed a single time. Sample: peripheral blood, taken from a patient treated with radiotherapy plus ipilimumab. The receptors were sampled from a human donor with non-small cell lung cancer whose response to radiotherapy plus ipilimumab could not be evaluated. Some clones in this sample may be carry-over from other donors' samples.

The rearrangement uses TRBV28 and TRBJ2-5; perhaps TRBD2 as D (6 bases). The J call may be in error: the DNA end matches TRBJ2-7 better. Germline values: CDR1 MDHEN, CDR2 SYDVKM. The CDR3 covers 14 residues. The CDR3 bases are TGTGCCAGCACTCAAGTCGGGGGTAGTTACGAGCAGTACTTC. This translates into CASTQVGGSYEQYF.

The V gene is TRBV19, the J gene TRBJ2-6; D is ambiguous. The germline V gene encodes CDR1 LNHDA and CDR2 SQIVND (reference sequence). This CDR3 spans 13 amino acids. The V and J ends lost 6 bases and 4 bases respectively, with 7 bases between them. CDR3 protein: CASSPTGANVLTF. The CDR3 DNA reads TGTGCCAGTAGCCCAACAGGGGCCAACGTCCTGACTTTC.

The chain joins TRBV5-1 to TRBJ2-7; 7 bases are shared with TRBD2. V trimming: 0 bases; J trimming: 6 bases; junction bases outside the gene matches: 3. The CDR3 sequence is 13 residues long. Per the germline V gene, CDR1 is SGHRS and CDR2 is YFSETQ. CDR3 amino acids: CASSLGRTSEQYF. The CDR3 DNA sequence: TGCGCCAGCAGCTTGGGACGGACTAGCGAGCAGTACTTC.

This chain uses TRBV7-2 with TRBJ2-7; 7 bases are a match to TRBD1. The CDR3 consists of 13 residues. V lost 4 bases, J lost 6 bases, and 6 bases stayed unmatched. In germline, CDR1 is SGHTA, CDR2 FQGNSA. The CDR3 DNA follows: TGTGCCAGCAGCTCCACAGGGGAAGGCGAGCAGTACTTC. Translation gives CASSSTGEGEQYF.

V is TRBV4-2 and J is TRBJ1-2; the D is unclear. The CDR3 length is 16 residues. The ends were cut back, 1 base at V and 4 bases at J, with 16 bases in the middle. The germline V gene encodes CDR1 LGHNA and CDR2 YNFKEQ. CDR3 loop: CASSQVEETLAYGYTF. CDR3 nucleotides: TGTGCCAGCAGCCAAGTAGAGGAAACTTTGGCCTATGGCTACACCTTC.

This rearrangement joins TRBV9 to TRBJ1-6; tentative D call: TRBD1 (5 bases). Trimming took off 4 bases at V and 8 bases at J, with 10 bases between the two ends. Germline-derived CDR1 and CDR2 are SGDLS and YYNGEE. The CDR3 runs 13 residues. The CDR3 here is CASSLLQDSPLHF. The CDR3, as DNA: TGTGCCAGCAGCCTCCTACAGGATTCACCCCTCCACTTT.

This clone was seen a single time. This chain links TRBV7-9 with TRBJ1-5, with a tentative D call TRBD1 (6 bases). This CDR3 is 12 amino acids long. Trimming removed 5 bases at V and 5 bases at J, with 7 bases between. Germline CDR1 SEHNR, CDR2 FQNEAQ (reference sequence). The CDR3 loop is CASSRQDQPQHF. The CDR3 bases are TGTGCCAGCAGCCGACAGGATCAGCCCCAGCATTTT.

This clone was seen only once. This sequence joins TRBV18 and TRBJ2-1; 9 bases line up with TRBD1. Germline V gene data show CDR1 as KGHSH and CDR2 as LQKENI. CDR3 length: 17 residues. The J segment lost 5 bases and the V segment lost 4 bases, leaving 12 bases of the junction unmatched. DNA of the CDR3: TGTGCCAGCTCACGAGGACAGGGGAATCCTAGCCACAATGAGCAGTTCTTC. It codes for CASSRGQGNPSHNEQFF.

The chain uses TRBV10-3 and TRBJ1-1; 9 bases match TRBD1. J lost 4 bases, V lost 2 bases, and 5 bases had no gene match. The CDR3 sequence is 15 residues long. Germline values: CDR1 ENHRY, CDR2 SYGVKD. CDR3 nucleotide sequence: TGTGCCATCAGTGAGAAGGGACAGGGTATCACTGAAGCTTTCTTT. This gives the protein CAISEKGQGITEAFF.

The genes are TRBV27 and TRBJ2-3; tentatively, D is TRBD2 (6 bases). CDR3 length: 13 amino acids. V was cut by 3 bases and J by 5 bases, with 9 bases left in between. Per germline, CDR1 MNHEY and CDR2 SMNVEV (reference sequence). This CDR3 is CASSLGLGDTQYF. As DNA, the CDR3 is TGTGCCAGCAGTTTGGGACTTGGAGATACGCAGTATTTT.

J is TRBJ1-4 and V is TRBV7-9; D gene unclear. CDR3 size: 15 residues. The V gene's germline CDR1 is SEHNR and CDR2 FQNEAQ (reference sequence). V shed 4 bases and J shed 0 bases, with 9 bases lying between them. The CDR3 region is CASSYPSTTNEKLFF. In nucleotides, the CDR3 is TGTGCCAGCAGCTACCCCAGTACAACTAATGAAAAACTGTTTTTT.

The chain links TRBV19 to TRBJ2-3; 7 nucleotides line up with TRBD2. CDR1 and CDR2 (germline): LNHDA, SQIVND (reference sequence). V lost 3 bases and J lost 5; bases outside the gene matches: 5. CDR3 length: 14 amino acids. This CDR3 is CASSIPGEGDTQYF. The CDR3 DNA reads TGTGCCAGTAGTATCCCTGGGGAGGGAGATACGCAGTATTTT.

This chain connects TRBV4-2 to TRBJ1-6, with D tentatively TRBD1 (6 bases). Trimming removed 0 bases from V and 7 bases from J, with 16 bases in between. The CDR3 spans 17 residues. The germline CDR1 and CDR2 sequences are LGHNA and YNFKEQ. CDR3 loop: CASSQDLIRQANSPLHF. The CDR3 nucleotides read TGTGCCAGCAGCCAAGATTTAATTCGACAGGCCAATTCACCCCTCCACTTT.

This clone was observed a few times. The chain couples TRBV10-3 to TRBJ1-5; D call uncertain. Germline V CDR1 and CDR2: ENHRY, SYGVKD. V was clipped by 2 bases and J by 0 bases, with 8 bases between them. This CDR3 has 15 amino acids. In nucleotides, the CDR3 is TGTGCCATCAGTGAGGCGATTTATAGCAATCAGCCCCAGCATTTT. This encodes CAISEAIYSNQPQHF.

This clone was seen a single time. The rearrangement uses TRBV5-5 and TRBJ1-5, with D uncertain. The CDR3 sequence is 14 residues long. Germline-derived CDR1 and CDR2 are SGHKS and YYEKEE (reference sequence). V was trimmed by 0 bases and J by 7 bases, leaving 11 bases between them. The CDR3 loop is CASSLGRDLQPQHF. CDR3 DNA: TGTGCCAGCAGCTTGGGTCGGGATCTACAGCCCCAGCATTTT.

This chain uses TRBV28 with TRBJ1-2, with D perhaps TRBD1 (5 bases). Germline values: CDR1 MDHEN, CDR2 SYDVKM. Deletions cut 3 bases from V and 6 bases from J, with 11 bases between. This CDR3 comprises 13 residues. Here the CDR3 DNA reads TGTGCCAGCAGTTTTGGGGCAGGGCATGGCTACACCTTC. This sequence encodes CASSFGAGHGYTF.

CDR3 DNA: TGTGCCAGCAGCCCGAGGGGACAGGACTATAACACTGAAGCTTTCTTT. Translation gives CASSPRGQDYNTEAFF. This chain links TRBV9 with TRBJ1-1; 8 positions match TRBD1. The J segment lost 2 bases and the V segment lost 4 bases, leaving 10 bases of the junction unmatched. From germline, CDR1 is SGDLS and CDR2 YYNGEE. The CDR3 loop spans 16 amino acids.

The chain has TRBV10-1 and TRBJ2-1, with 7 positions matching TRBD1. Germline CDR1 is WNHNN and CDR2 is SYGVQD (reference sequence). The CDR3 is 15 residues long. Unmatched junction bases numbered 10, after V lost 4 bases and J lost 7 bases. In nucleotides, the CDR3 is TGCGCCAGCAGTGCCGACAGGGTTCCGGAAAATGAGCAGTTCTTC. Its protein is CASSADRVPENEQFF.

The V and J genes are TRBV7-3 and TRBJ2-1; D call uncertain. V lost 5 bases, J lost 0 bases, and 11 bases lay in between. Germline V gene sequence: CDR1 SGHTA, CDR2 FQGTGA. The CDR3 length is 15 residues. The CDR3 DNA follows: TGTGCCAGCAGCACCCTTGGCAGCTCCTACAATGAGCAGTTCTTC. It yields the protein CASSTLGSSYNEQFF.

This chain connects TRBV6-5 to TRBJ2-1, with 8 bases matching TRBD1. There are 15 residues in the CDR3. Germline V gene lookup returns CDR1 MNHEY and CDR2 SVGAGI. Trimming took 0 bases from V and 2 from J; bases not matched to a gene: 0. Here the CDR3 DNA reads TGTGCCAGCAGTTACTCACAGGGGGCCTACAATGAGCAGTTCTTC. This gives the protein CASSYSQGAYNEQFF.